This TCR beta chain stems from a study of blood T cells in healthy people across ages. Germline V gene sequence: CDR1 SGHTA, CDR2 FQGTGA. The CDR3 has 13 amino acids. Per-sample yields of isolated PBMCs were at least 6 million. Broader study findings: Expanded clonotype changes were possibly confounded by unknown donor CMV status.

This clonotype was counted ten times or more. No antigen is known for it. The use of a sample-barcoded 5' primer and a J-beta primer mix characterized a second PCR of about 6 to 12 cycles. Unique molecular identifiers of 12 random nucleotides labeled each cDNA. TCRdb redid the calling of the 5' RACE reads with MiXCR, one entry per CDR3 protein. Among a few hundred thousand distinct CDR3 sequences, about 26% were seen once, and the ten largest hold less than 20%. The sequence was obtained from a woman aged 70-85 years in good health. This rearrangement joins TRBV7-3 to TRBJ2-5; tentatively, D is TRBD1 or TRBD2 (5 bases each). The last part of the DNA fits TRBJ2-1 better; the J call may be wrong. Sample: blood. Here the CDR3 reads CASSSGTDNEQFF. The CDR3 DNA follows: TGTGCCAGCAGCTCCGGGACGGACAATGAGCAGTTCTTC.